Given below is one TCR beta chain in context. This sample is drawn from a study of blood T cell repertoires in COVID-19. Study context: The United States, Italy and Spain supplied acute and convalescent COVID-19 samples. The cDNA or gDNA used as material had been derived from T cells, B-cell-depleted T cells, or PBMCs.

Original data processing: Using reference gene primer amplification, nucleated cell counts were estimated. This table comes from immunoSEQ multiplex PCR, and its TCRdb copy is limited to in-frame clones, with some not included. V, J and clone size are those of that table, while D and trimming were read from the DNA. The sample shows over 30,000 clones, around 80% of them seen only once. Sequencing was done on a sample of peripheral blood. This sequence originates from an elderly man with active or convalescent COVID-19.

In nucleotides, the CDR3 is TGTGCCAGCAGCTCGGTACAGGGGGCACCCTACGAGCAGTACTTC. The encoded protein is CASSSVQGAPYEQYF. This chain joins TRBV5-6 and TRBJ2-7, with TRBD1 matching over 9 bases. Germline V gene sequence: CDR1 SGHDT, CDR2 YYEEEE. V dropped 3 bases and J dropped 2; count of bases not matched to a gene: 6. This CDR3 is 15 amino acids long.